This TCR beta chain was documented in a study of T cells in Graves' hyperthyroidism and ophthalmopathy. Study-wide findings and caveats: Separating ophthalmopathy from stable hyperthyroidism was achieved by a 13 V-J model.

In germline, CDR1 is SGHTA, CDR2 FQGNSA. The CDR3 is made up of 12 amino acids. This clonotype appeared a single time. Its antigen is undetermined. A read error may account for a junction end that differs from germline. Using RNA transcripts as the source, TCR beta CDR3 regions were amplified. Using the HTBI primer set, a first-round RT-PCR was run on the TCR CDR3. TCRdb fed the multiplex PCR reads into MiXCR, producing one record per CDR3 protein. The table records about 580,000 distinct CDR3 sequences, around 42% of them present only once. The rearrangement links TRBV7-2 to TRBJ1-1; TRBD1 is a possible D gene (6 bases). Source material: peripheral blood or thyroid tissue (not recorded which). This TCR was recovered from a woman under 30 with Graves' hyperthyroidism. CDR3 DNA sequence: TGTGCCGGCAGCCGGACAGACACTGGAGCTTTCTTT. It translates to CAGSRTDTGAFF.